This TCR beta chain was retrieved from a study of blood T cell repertoires in COVID-19. On the study more broadly: PBMCs, B-cell-depleted T cells, or T cells provided the cDNA or gDNA that made up the material.

The CDR3 runs 15 residues. Germline V gives CDR1 KGHSH, CDR2 LQKENI. The ends lost 0 bases at V and 6 bases at J; junction bases unmatched: 1. Original handling: Amplification with reference gene primers provided the estimates of nucleated cell counts. The protocol was immunoSEQ multiplex PCR, while the TCRdb copy is restricted to in-frame clones and leaves out a portion. V, J and clone size were drawn from that table, and D and trimming were deduced from the DNA. This table has 60,000 or so clones, around 88% appearing once. This TCR was recovered from a man aged 55 to 70 with acute or convalescent COVID-19. The sequencing sample was made of peripheral blood. The chain joins TRBV18 to TRBJ2-3, with 12 nucleotides matching TRBD2. The CDR3 nucleotides read TGTGCCAGCTCACCACCAACTAGCGGGAGGGATACGCAGTATTTT. Its translation: CASSPPTSGRDTQYF.